This T cell receptor beta chain was retrieved from a study of blood T cells in healthy people across ages. Together with a sample-barcoded 5' primer, a J-beta primer mix was included in a second PCR lasting about 7 to 11 cycles. Via MiXCR, TCRdb re-called the 5' RACE reads, giving one row per CDR3 protein. The data contain approximately 960,000 distinct CDR3 sequences, about 27% of them singletons. Germline CDR1 is LGHNA and CDR2 is YSLEER. The CDR3 extends over 16 amino acids. Losses at the gene ends were 4 bases for V and 8 bases for J; bases not matched to a gene: 14. This clonotype was seen a few times. The data also belong to a second study, concerning T cells of mothers and their children.

The chain is built from TRBV4-3 and TRBJ1-2, with TRBD1 matching over 9 bases. Sequenced sample: blood. This clonotype was sampled from a woman between 40 and 55 years old in good health. The CDR3 sequence is CASSLTSDRGAEGYTF. In DNA form, the CDR3 reads TGCGCCAGCAGCCTCACGTCGGACAGGGGCGCGGAGGGCTACACCTTC.